These 18 T cell receptor beta chains came from one sample sequenced in a study of blood T cell repertoires in COVID-19. The data were produced by immunoSEQ multiplex PCR, yet TCRdb's version contains in-frame clones alone and is incomplete. The repertoire holds approximately 490,000 clones, with about nine tenths as singletons. Sequencing input: PBMCs or T cells enriched from blood (not recorded which). All receptors come from a woman in her late teens or twenties who had recovered from COVID-19.

The genes are TRBV19 and TRBJ2-5, with 13 bases identical to TRBD2. CDR1 is LNHDA and CDR2 is SQIVND in the germline V gene (reference sequence). The CDR3 is made up of 16 amino acids. Unmatched junction bases numbered 4, after V lost 2 bases and J lost 4 bases. The chain's CDR3 is CASSIMTSGGPETQYF. CDR3 DNA sequence: TGTGCCAGTAGTATAATGACTAGCGGGGGGCCAGAGACCCAGTACTTC. Full variable domain (missing parts from reference TRBV19 and TRBJ2-5): DGGITQSPKYLFRKEGQNVTLSCEQNLNHDAMYWYRQDPGQGLRLIYYSQIVNDFQKGDIAEGYSVSREKKESFPLTVTSAQKNPTAFYLCASSIMTSGGPETQYFGPGTRLLVL.

V usage is TRBV19 and J usage is TRBJ1-1; D remains ambiguous. The CDR3 runs 14 residues. CDR1 and CDR2 from the germline V gene are LNHDA and SQIVND (reference sequence). Trimming took 6 bases from V and 1 from J, leaving 12 bases between them. CDR3 sequence reads: CASRIDSSNTEAFF. CDR3 in DNA: TGTGCCAGTAGAATCGACTCTTCGAACACTGAAGCTTTCTTT.

J is TRBJ2-3 and V is TRBV7-9; the D gene is possibly TRBD1 (6 bases). The CDR3 spans 11 residues. Germline-derived CDR1 and CDR2 are SEHNR and FQNEAQ (reference sequence). Trimming took 11 bases from V and 4 from J, leaving 10 bases between them. CDR3 DNA sequence: TGTGCCTTAAGGGGGTCAGATACGCAGTATTTT. It translates to CALRGSDTQYF.

The V gene is TRBV5-1, the J gene TRBJ2-5; TRBD1 matches 9 bases. CDR3 length: 15 amino acids. CDR1 is SGHRS and CDR2 is YFSETQ in the germline V gene. The J segment lost 7 bases and the V segment lost 4 bases, leaving 11 bases of the junction unmatched. CDR3 coding DNA: TGCGCCAGCAGCGGATCCGGGACAGGGCAGGGGACCCAGTACTTC. This sequence encodes CASSGSGTGQGTQYF.

There are a few counts of this clone. The chain couples TRBV5-5 to TRBJ1-6, with a weak D call TRBD1 (5 bases). CDR1 is SGHKS and CDR2 is YYEKEE in the germline V gene (reference sequence). V was pared by 4 bases and J by 6 bases, with 17 bases between. The CDR3 totals 16 residues. CDR3 amino acids: CASSPDGGRGNSPLHF. The CDR3 DNA reads as TGTGCCAGCAGCCCCGACGGGGGTAGAGGTAATTCACCCCTCCACTTT.

This clone was recorded only once. The gene calls are TRBV6-5 and TRBJ1-1, with a weak D call TRBD1 (5 bases). CDR1 and CDR2 from the germline V gene are MNHEY and SVGAGI. This CDR3 has 15 amino acids. The V and J ends lost 2 bases and 3 bases respectively, with 13 bases between them. The DNA for the CDR3 is TGTGCCAGCAGTTACGATAGAAAAGGGGACACTGAAGCTTTCTTT. Its protein product is CASSYDRKGDTEAFF.

This clone was observed once. The rearrangement links TRBV5-1 to TRBJ2-2; D is uncertain. This CDR3 is built from 15 residues. V lost 2 bases and J 0 bases, leaving 8 bases between the germline ends. CDR1 and CDR2 (germline): SGHRS, YFSETQ. CDR3 protein: CASSFAGPNTGELFF. The CDR3 DNA reads TGCGCCAGCAGCTTTGCAGGTCCGAACACCGGGGAGCTGTTTTTT.

This clone showed up just a few times. The same CDR3 also results from other DNA sequences found in this sample. This chain uses TRBV14 with TRBJ1-6; D is unclear. V gave up 0 bases and J gave up 10 bases, with 7 bases separating them. Germline CDR1 is SGHDN and CDR2 is FVKESK. This CDR3 comprises 13 residues. The CDR3 region is CASSQDNTSPLHF. In DNA form, the CDR3 reads TGTGCCAGCAGCCAAGATAACACGTCACCCCTCCACTTT.

The genes are TRBV27 and TRBJ2-3; 15 bases are a match to TRBD2. CDR3 length: 17 amino acids. The germline V gene encodes CDR1 MNHEY and CDR2 SMNVEV (reference sequence). The V and J ends lost 5 bases and 6 bases, in that order; junction bases with no gene match: 9. The CDR3: CASSPWTSGGARDTQYF. DNA for the CDR3: TGTGCCAGCAGTCCATGGACTAGCGGGGGGGCCAGGGATACGCAGTATTTT.

The chain carries TRBV15 and TRBJ1-3; 7 bases match TRBD1. The CDR3 loop spans 19 amino acids. In germline, CDR1 is LNHNV, CDR2 YYDKDF (reference sequence). The J segment lost 2 bases and the V segment lost 5 bases, leaving 18 bases of the junction unmatched. Here the CDR3 reads CATSPRVPPRGRPGNTIYF. The CDR3 nucleotides read TGTGCCACCAGCCCCCGAGTACCCCCCAGGGGGAGACCTGGAAACACCATATATTTT.

V and J are TRBV28 and TRBJ2-7, with a weak D call TRBD1 (6 bases). The CDR3 is 16 amino acids. The germline V gene has CDR1 MDHEN and CDR2 SYDVKM. Trimming pared 7 bases from V and 0 bases from J, leaving 19 bases between. Here the CDR3 reads CASTIDQGTSSYEQYF. The DNA for the CDR3 is TGTGCCAGCACCATTGATCAGGGGACCAGCTCCTACGAGCAGTACTTC.

V and J are TRBV29-1 and TRBJ2-1; 7 bases map to TRBD2. Trimming removed 5 bases from V and 6 bases from J; junction bases left unmatched: 13. This CDR3 is 15 amino acids long. Germline-derived CDR1 and CDR2 are SQVTM and ANQGSEA. CDR3 bases: TGCAGCGTTAAGGGAGGGTTCCTTCTCCTCAATGAGCAGTTCTTC. Encoded protein: CSVKGGFLLLNEQFF.

The chain couples TRBV3-1 (or the pseudogene TRBV3-2) to TRBJ1-2; 9 bases map to TRBD1. The CDR3 covers 14 residues. The trim removed 3 bases at V and 6 bases at J, leaving 5 bases unmatched. Germline-derived CDR1 and CDR2 are LGHDT and YNNKEL (reference sequence). The CDR3 bases are TGTGCCAGCAGCCAGACACAGGGGGCTCATGGCTACACCTTC. This codes for CASSQTQGAHGYTF.

This chain connects TRBV6-2 or TRBV6-3 to TRBJ1-6, with 7 bases that match TRBD1. The J segment lost 13 bases and the V segment lost 2 bases, leaving 8 bases of the junction unmatched. The CDR3 spans 14 residues. Germline V gene data show CDR1 as MNHEY and CDR2 as SVGEGT. CDR3 region: CASSYLTTGTPLHF. CDR3 sequence (DNA): TGTGCCAGCAGTTACCTGACGACAGGGACGCCCCTCCACTTT.

The chain joins TRBV10-3 to TRBJ2-5; possible D gene TRBD2, 6 bases. V was shortened by 3 bases and J by 5 bases, with 16 bases between the two germline ends. This CDR3 region has 15 residues. Looked up from germline, CDR1 is ENHRY and CDR2 is SYGVKD. CDR3 loop: CAISDRDSAGETQYF. The CDR3 DNA reads as TGTGCCATCAGTGACCGGGACTCGGCGGGGGAGACCCAGTACTTC.

The rearrangement uses TRBV5-6 and TRBJ2-5; maybe TRBD1 (5 bases). The germline V and J ends were trimmed by 4 bases and 1 base, with 14 bases remaining between them. The CDR3 extends over 15 amino acids. Germline CDR1 SGHDT, CDR2 YYEEEE. The CDR3 region has the DNA TGTGCCAGCAGCCCCTGGCAGGGCGTCCAAGAGACCCAGTACTTC. Translating it yields CASSPWQGVQETQYF. The full variable domain, its missing parts supplied by reference TRBV5-6 and TRBJ2-5, is DAGVTQSPTHLIKTRGQQVTLRCSPKSGHDTVSWYQQALGQGPQFIFQYYEEEERQRGNFPDRFSGHQFPNYSSELNVNALLLGDSALYLCASSPWQGVQETQYFGPGTRLLVL.

The chain has TRBV28 and TRBJ1-5; D possibly corresponds to TRBD1 (6 bases). With 5 bases removed from V and 6 bases from J, the gap between germline ends came to 14 bases. Germline V gene data show CDR1 as MDHEN and CDR2 as SYDVKM. CDR3 length equals 14 residues. The CDR3 sequence: CASSNRDSGQPQHF. CDR3 DNA: TGTGCCAGCAGTAACAGGGATTCGGGTCAGCCCCAGCATTTT.

The sample holds a few counts of this clone. V and J are TRBV3-1 (or the pseudogene TRBV3-2) and TRBJ2-5; 9 bases map to TRBD2. Germline V gene sequence: CDR1 LGHDT, CDR2 YNNKEL (reference sequence). Trimming took 0 bases from V and 4 from J; bases not matched to a gene: 9. CDR3 size: 17 residues. CDR3 sequence reads: CASSQEGRGGERETQYF. The CDR3 DNA follows: TGTGCCAGCAGCCAAGAAGGCCGCGGGGGGGAGCGAGAGACCCAGTACTTC.